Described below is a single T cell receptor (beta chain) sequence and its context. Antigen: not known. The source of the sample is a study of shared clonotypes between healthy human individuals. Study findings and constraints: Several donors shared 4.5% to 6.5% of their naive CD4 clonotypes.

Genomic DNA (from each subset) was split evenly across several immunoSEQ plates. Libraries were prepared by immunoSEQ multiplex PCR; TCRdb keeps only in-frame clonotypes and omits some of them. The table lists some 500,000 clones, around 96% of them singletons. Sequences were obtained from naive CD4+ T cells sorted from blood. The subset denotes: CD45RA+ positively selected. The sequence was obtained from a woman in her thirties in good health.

The CDR3 nucleotides are TGCGCCAGCAGCGGGGACAGGGCGCCTTTCTACGAGCAGTACTTC. Residues: CASSGDRAPFYEQYF. The chain has TRBV5-1 and TRBJ2-7; 9 nucleotides agree with TRBD1. Germline lookup yields CDR1 SGHRS and CDR2 YFSETQ. The ends lost 4 bases at V and 3 bases at J; junction bases unmatched: 8. CDR3 size: 15 residues.